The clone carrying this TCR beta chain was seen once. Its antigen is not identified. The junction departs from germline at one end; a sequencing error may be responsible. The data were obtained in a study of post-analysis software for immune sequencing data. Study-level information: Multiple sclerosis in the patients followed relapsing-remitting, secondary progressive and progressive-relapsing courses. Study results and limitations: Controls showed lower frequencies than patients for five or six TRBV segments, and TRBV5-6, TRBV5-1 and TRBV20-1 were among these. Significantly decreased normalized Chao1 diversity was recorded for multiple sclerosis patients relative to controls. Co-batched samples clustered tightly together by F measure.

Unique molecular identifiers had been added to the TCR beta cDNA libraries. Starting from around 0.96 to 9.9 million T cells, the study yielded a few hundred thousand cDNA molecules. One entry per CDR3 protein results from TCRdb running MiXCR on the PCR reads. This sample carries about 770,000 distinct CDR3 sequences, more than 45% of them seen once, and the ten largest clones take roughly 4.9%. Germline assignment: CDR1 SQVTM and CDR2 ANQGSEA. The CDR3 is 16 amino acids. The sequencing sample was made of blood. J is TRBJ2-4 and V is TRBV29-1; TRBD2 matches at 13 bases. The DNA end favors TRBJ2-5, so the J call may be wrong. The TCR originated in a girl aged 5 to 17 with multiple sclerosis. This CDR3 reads CSVEGLAGINQGTQYF. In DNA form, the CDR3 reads TGCAGCGTGGAGGGACTAGCGGGGATAAATCAAGGGACCCAGTACTTC.